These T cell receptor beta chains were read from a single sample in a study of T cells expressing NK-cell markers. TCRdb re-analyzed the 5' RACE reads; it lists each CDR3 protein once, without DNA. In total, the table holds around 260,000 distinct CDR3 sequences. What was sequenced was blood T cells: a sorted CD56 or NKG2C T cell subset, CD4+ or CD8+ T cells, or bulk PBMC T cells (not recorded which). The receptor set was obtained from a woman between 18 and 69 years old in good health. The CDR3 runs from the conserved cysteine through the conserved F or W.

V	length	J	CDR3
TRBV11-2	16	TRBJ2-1	CASSPLRARPYNEQFF
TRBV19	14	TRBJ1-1	CASTAEGGTSEAFF
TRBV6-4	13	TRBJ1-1	CASSAEVNTEAFF
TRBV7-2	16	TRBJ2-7	CASSLAGTSGAYEQYF
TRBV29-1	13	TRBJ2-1	CSVVRTVHNEQFF
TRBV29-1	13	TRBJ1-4	CSVEARDREKLFF
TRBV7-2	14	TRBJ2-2	CASSLERLTGELFF
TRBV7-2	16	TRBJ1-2	CASSSRTGLKVDGYTF
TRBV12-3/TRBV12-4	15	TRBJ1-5	CASSREPGVNQPQHF
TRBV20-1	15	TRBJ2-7	CSARVLSGISYEQYF
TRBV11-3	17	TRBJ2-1	CASSGNSGFSSYNEQFF
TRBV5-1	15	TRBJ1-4	CASSLDTGLGKKLFF
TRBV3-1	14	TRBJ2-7	CASSQDLLTYEQYF
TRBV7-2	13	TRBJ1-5	CASSSWTDQPQHF
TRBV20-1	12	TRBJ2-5	CSPGAYQETQYF